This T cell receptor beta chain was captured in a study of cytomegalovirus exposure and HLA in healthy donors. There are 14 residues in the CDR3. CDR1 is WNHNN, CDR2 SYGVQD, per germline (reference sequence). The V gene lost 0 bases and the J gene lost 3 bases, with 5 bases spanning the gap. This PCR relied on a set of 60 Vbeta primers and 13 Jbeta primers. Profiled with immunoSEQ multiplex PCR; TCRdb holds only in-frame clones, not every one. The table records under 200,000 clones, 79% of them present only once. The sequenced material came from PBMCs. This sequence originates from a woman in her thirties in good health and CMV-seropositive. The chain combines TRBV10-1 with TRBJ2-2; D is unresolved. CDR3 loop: CASSESRYTGELFF. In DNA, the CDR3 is TGCGCCAGCAGTGAGTCGAGGTACACCGGGGAGCTGTTTTTT.